This is a list of T cell receptor beta chains from one sample in a study of T cells in Graves' hyperthyroidism and ophthalmopathy. From the multiplex PCR reads, TCRdb called clonotypes with MiXCR, one entry per CDR3 protein. The data contain some 690,000 distinct CDR3 sequences, 17% of them singletons. The specimen sequenced was blood. The receptors were sampled from a man aged 45-65 years with Graves' hyperthyroidism. CDR3s include the opening cysteine and the closing phenylalanine or tryptophan. The D gene is left open where the match is weak.

j_gene,d_gene,v_gene,CDR3aa
TRBJ2-5,TRBD2,TRBV18,CASSSGLGMETQYF
TRBJ1-1,.,TRBV19,CASTTGMNTEAFF
TRBJ2-7,.,TRBV11-2,CASSFGLAYEQYF
TRBJ2-6,.,TRBV2,CASGRESSGANVLTF
TRBJ1-4,TRBD1,TRBV5-1,CASSLKQGDNEKLFF
TRBJ1-6,.,TRBV15,CATSREKGRHNSPLHF
TRBJ2-1,TRBD1,TRBV7-9,CASSSEDRGPYNEQFF
TRBJ2-7,TRBD2,TRBV10-3,CAISAGDYQNYEQYF
TRBJ1-4,TRBD1,TRBV7-2,CASSLYPTGTNEKLFF
TRBJ2-7,TRBD1,TRBV6-1,CASQGAPYEQYF
TRBJ2-7,.,TRBV18,CASSQGRPADTYEQYF
TRBJ2-6,TRBD1,TRBV7-8,CASSFIARSRGPGANVLTF
TRBJ2-5,TRBD2,TRBV4-1,CASSPNGGGGIETQYF
TRBJ2-2,TRBD1,TRBV27,CASSRGQGGELFF
TRBJ2-5,.,TRBV24-1,CATSDLGQGGIQETQYF
TRBJ2-7,TRBD1,TRBV20-1,CSARDLTRGQYEQYF
TRBJ1-1,.,TRBV12-3/TRBV12-4,CASSGRRENTEAFF
TRBJ2-2,.,TRBV11-2,CASSQEAAGELFF
TRBJ2-3,TRBD2,TRBV11-3,CASSKGLAGGPDTQYF
TRBJ2-2,.,TRBV2,CASSVAGSTGELFF
TRBJ1-1,.,TRBV3-1,CASSQAGTVTEAFF
TRBJ2-7,.,TRBV2,CASRKGDAYEQYF
TRBJ2-1,.,TRBV20-1,CSAGGSYNEQFF
TRBJ1-1,TRBD1,TRBV24-1,CATRKFSRGQGERDTEAFF
TRBJ2-2,.,TRBV20-1,CSASYSLGNTGELFF
TRBJ2-7,.,TRBV15,CATSSKRVGDEQYF
TRBJ2-7,.,TRBV20-1,CSAPDQVGFYEQYF
TRBJ2-7,.,TRBV7-2,CASSLGAASGYYEQYF
TRBJ2-2,TRBD2,TRBV7-3,CASSLGLGRDGELFF
TRBJ2-1,TRBD1,TRBV11-2,CASSSRDRWYGEQFF
TRBJ2-2,TRBD1,TRBV7-8,CASSFRQGAATGELFF
TRBJ2-1,.,TRBV11-2,CASSLASGTDPYNEQFF
TRBJ2-1,TRBD2,TRBV29-1,CSGKGGISGRASEQFF
TRBJ2-1,.,TRBV13,CASSLLSGTIYNEQFF